The TCR beta chain described here comes from a study of cytomegalovirus exposure and HLA in healthy donors. Findings and caveats of the study: A missense DCLRE1C variant was associated with V- and J-gene trimming of TCR beta chains in a later analysis, and an independent cohort replicated the association. In an earlier analysis, in roughly 580 donors, most V segments appeared productive either ~90% or ~30% of the time. The study flagged about 160 TCR beta chains as cytomegalovirus-associated. Accurate prediction of HLA-A and HLA-B alleles (for most subjects) was reportedly achieved from TCR beta sequences.

The PCR ran on 60 Vbeta and 13 Jbeta primers. Clones were sequenced by immunoSEQ multiplex PCR, and TCRdb holds only the in-frame ones, with some missing. With around 76,000 clones in the sample, the ten largest clones hold about 0.82%. Comments on this clone: What it binds is unknown.

Trimming removed 3 bases from V and 3 bases from J, with 11 bases in between. In germline, CDR1 is LNHDA, CDR2 SQIVND (reference sequence). The CDR3 runs to 14 residues. The V call is TRBV19, the J call TRBJ1-1, with D perhaps TRBD1 (5 bases). The TCR originated in a boy aged 5-17 years in good health and CMV-seronegative. Sample: PBMCs. CDR3 amino acids: CASSIPGGHTEAFF. CDR3 in DNA: TGTGCCAGTAGTATCCCGGGGGGTCACACTGAAGCTTTCTTT. The full variable domain, in which reference TRBV19 and TRBJ1-1 provide the parts outside the CDR3, is DGGITQSPKYLFRKEGQNVTLSCEQNLNHDAMYWYRQDPGQGLRLIYYSQIVNDFQKGDIAEGYSVSREKKESFPLTVTSAQKNPTAFYLCASSIPGGHTEAFFGQGTRLTVV.